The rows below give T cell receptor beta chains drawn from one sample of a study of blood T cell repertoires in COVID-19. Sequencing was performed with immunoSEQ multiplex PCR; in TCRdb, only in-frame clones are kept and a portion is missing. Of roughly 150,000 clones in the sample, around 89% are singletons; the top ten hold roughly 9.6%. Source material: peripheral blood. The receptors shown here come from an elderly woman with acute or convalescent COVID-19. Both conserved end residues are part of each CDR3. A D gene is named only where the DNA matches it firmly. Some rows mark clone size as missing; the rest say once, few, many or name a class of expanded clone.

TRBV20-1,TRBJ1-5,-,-,CSASESDINQPQHF,TGCAGTGCCAGTGAATCAGATATCAATCAGCCCCAGCATTTT
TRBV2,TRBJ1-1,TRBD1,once,CASSVTGEDTEAFF,TGTGCCAGCAGTGTGACAGGGGAGGACACTGAAGCTTTCTTT
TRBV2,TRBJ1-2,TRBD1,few,CASSGFRQGVEGYTF,TGTGCCAGCAGTGGGTTCCGACAGGGGGTAGAGGGCTACACCTTC
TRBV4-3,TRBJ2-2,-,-,CASSQDLNDLVGELFF,TGCGCCAGCAGCCAAGACCTCAACGACTTGGTCGGGGAGCTGTTTTTT
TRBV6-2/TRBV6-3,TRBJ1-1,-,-,CASSSRWNTEAFF,TGTGCCAGCAGTTCTAGATGGAACACTGAAGCTTTCTTT
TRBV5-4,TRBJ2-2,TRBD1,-,CASSSRDRAPGELFF,TGTGCCAGCAGCTCCCGGGACAGGGCCCCCGGGGAGCTGTTTTTT
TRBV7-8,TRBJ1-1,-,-,CASSPMSVETEAFF,TGTGCCAGCAGCCCTATGTCGGTAGAGACTGAAGCTTTCTTT
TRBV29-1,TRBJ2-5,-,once,CSVEGRVQETQYF,TGCAGCGTTGAAGGCAGGGTACAAGAGACCCAGTACTTC
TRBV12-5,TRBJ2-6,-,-,CACGLGLTGGASGANVLTF,TGTGCTTGTGGTTTGGGGTTAACAGGGGGGGCATCTGGGGCCAACGTCCTGACTTTC
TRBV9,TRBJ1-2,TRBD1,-,CASSAGTAVGYTF,TGTGCCAGCAGCGCCGGGACAGCTGTGGGCTACACCTTC
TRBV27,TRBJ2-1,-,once,CASSHYNEQFF,TGTGCCAGCAGCCATTACAATGAGCAGTTCTTC
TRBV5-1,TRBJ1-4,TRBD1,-,CASSLGDSEKLFF,TGCGCCAGCAGCTTGGGGGACAGTGAAAAACTGTTTTTT
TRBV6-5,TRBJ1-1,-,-,CASSPIQAMNTEAFF,TGTGCCAGCTCGCCCATTCAGGCAATGAACACTGAAGCTTTCTTT
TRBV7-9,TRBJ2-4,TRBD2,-,CASTGGDLTKNIQYF,TGTGCCAGCACGGGAGGGGACCTAACCAAAAACATTCAGTACTTC
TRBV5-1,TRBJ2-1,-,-,CASSWGQGHLSSYNEQFF,TGCGCCAGCAGCTGGGGGCAGGGCCATTTGAGCTCCTACAATGAGCAGTTCTTC
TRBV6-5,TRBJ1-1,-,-,CASSYSSTGSAEAFF,TGTGCCAGCAGTTACTCGAGTACGGGATCGGCTGAAGCTTTCTTT
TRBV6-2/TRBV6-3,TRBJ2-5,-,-,CASSYSLAEAQYF,TGTGCCAGCAGTTACTCCTTGGCGGAAGCCCAGTACTTC
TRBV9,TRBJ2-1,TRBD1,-,CASSVQGASYNEQFF,TGTGCCAGCAGCGTACAGGGGGCCTCCTACAATGAGCAGTTCTTC